This T cell receptor beta chain appears in the sequencing data of a study of blood T cells in healthy people across ages. Each sample used at least 6 million PBMCs. Germline V gene sequence: CDR1 SQVTM, CDR2 ANQGSEA. The CDR3 loop spans 14 amino acids. Trimming left V 1 base short and J 3 bases short, with 9 bases between. A second PCR of 7 to 11 cycles used a sample-barcoded 5' primer and a J-beta primer mix. TCRdb reanalysed the 5' RACE reads using MiXCR and keeps one entry per CDR3 protein. The sample has 600,000 to 800,000 distinct CDR3 sequences; roughly 21% are singletons. Study-level results: Nothing was known about donor CMV status, and this possibly confounded expanded clonotype changes. Whereas aged donors had fewer naive CD4+ cells, long-lived donors had more of them and higher diversity. Across samples, TCR beta diversity tracked strongly with naive T cell percentage.

A word on this clonotype: Its antigen remains unknown.

The chain carries TRBV29-1 and TRBJ2-2; D is unresolved. The receptor was derived from a man aged 65-85 years in good health. The specimen was blood. CDR3 region: CSVEGDLDTGELFF. The CDR3 DNA reads TGCAGCGTTGAAGGAGACTTAGACACCGGGGAGCTGTTTTTT.